This T cell receptor (beta chain) was retrieved from a study of control samples from healthy donors and cancer patients. CDR3 length: 15 residues. The germline CDR1 and CDR2 sequences are SNHLY and FYNNEI. The germline V and J ends were trimmed by 6 bases and 0 bases, with 12 bases remaining between them. Measured with immunoSEQ multiplex PCR; TCRdb has only the in-frame clones, and not every one. The sample shows over 150,000 clones, around 95% of them seen only once. The sample comprised blood. The chain uses TRBV2 and TRBJ1-3; unclear D gene. The receptor's source is a man between 40 and 49 years old in good health. The DNA for the CDR3 is TGTGCCAGCAGACCCGGACTGTACTCTGGAAACACCATATATTTT. Protein: CASRPGLYSGNTIYF.